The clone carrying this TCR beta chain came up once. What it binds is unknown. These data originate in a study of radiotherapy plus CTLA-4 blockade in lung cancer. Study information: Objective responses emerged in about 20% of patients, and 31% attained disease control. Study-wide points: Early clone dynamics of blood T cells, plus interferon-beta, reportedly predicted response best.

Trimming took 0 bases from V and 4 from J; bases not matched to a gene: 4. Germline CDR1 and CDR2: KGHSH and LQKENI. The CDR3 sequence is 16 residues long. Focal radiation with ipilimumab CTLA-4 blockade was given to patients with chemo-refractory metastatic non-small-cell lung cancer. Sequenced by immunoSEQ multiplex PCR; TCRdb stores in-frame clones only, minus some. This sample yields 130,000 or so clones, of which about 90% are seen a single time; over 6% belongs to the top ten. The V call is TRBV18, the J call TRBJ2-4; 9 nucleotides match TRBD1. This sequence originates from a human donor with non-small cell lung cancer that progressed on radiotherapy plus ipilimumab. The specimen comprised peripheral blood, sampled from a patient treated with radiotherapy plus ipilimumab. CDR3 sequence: CASSPPGTGSKNIQYF. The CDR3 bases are TGTGCCAGCTCACCACCCGGGACAGGGTCAAAAAACATTCAGTACTTC. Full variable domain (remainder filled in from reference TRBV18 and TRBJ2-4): NAGVMQNPRHLVRRRGQEARLRCSPMKGHSHVYWYRQLPEEGLKFMVYLQKENIIDESGMPKERFSAEFPKEGPSILRIQQVVRGDSAAYFCASSPPGTGSKNIQYFGAGTRLSVL.